The 27 T cell receptor beta chains below all came from one sample that was sequenced in a study of STAT5B mutations in CD4+ large granular lymphocyte leukemia. Profiled with immunoSEQ multiplex PCR; TCRdb holds only in-frame clones, not every one. The table shows 35,000 or so clones, with about 87% occurring only once. The specimen sequenced was CD4+ T cells from blood buffy coats. The receptors come from a human donor in good health.

The chain uses TRBV5-1 and TRBJ2-3; possible D gene TRBD2, 6 bases. From germline, CDR1 is SGHRS and CDR2 YFSETQ. The V and J ends lost 5 bases and 1 base respectively, with 14 bases between them. The CDR3 spans 15 residues. The CDR3 here is CASSSTGLGTDTQYF. In DNA form, the CDR3 reads TGCGCCAGCAGTTCTACGGGACTCGGCACAGATACGCAGTATTTT.

This chain joins TRBV2 and TRBJ1-5; unclear D gene. Germline CDR1 reads SNHLY; CDR2 reads FYNNEI. The V end lost 7 bases, the J end lost 3 bases, and 10 bases lay between the germline ends. CDR3 size: 13 residues. The CDR3 region has the DNA TGTGCCAGCAAAAGAGACCACAATCAGCCCCAGCATTTT. Translated: CASKRDHNQPQHF.

V and J are TRBV7-9 and TRBJ2-5; TRBD2 might be the D (5 bases). The CDR3 has 15 amino acids. V was trimmed by 5 bases and J by 5 bases, leaving 18 bases between them. Germline loops: CDR1 SEHNR, CDR2 FQNEAQ (reference sequence). CDR3 region: CASSLLRGVIETQYF. For the CDR3, the DNA is TGTGCCAGCAGCCTACTCCGGGGAGTGATCGAGACCCAGTACTTC.

This clone has only one observation. This chain uses TRBV9 with TRBJ1-1, with 7 positions matching TRBD1. Germline V gene data show CDR1 as SGDLS and CDR2 as YYNGEE. Trimming at V came to 4 bases and at J to 5 bases, leaving 17 bases not matched to a gene. CDR3 length: 17 residues. As DNA, the CDR3 is TGTGCCAGCAGCTTTTTCCCCGGGACAGTCGGGACAACTGAAGCTTTCTTT. Residues: CASSFFPGTVGTTEAFF.

This chain connects TRBV6-5 to TRBJ2-1; TRBD1 might be the D (5 bases). V was cut by 1 base and J by 9 bases, with 7 bases left in between. The CDR3 extends over 12 amino acids. Germline V gives CDR1 MNHEY, CDR2 SVGAGI. CDR3 DNA sequence: TGTGCCAGCAGTTACTTTAGGGGTGAGCAGTTCTTC. Translated: CASSYFRGEQFF.

The rearrangement links TRBV19 to TRBJ2-1; TRBD1 or TRBD2 may be the D gene (5 bases each). The CDR3 spans 17 residues. Trimming took off 4 bases at V and 2 bases at J, with 18 bases between the two ends. Germline V gives CDR1 LNHDA, CDR2 SQIVND (reference sequence). CDR3 coding DNA: TGTGCCAGTAGTAAGGGGTACGAGGGAAAAACCTACAATGAGCAGTTCTTC. It specifies CASSKGYEGKTYNEQFF.

The table lists this clone with a count of one. V and J are TRBV10-1 and TRBJ2-7; 12 nucleotides align to TRBD1. V trimming: 5 bases; J trimming: 3 bases; junction bases outside the gene matches: 5. The CDR3 loop spans 15 amino acids. The germline V gene has CDR1 WNHNN and CDR2 SYGVQD (reference sequence). The CDR3 region is CASSRGQGAIYEQYF. DNA for the CDR3: TGCGCCAGCAGTAGGGGACAGGGGGCTATCTACGAGCAGTACTTC.

The count of this clone is one. The V and J genes are TRBV4-3 and TRBJ2-2; D uncertain. The ends were cut back, 0 bases at V and 3 bases at J, with 5 bases in the middle. From germline, CDR1 is LGHNA and CDR2 YSLEER. The length of the CDR3 is 14 residues. CDR3 protein: CASSQEEYTGELFF. The CDR3 nucleotides are TGCGCCAGCAGCCAAGAAGAGTACACCGGGGAGCTGTTTTTT.

V is TRBV7-2 and J is TRBJ1-2; D possibly corresponds to TRBD1 (5 bases). The germline V gene has CDR1 SGHTA and CDR2 FQGNSA. V lost 1 base to trimming and J lost 6 bases, with 9 bases between them. This CDR3 has 13 residues. The chain's CDR3 is CASSLGQSNGYTF. In DNA, the CDR3 is TGTGCCAGCAGCTTAGGACAGAGTAATGGCTACACCTTC.

The chain couples TRBV7-9 to TRBJ2-3, with D perhaps matching TRBD1 (6 bases). Germline V gene lookup returns CDR1 SEHNR and CDR2 FQNEAQ (reference sequence). Trimming stripped 0 bases from V and 3 bases from J, with 13 bases between. The CDR3 extends over 16 amino acids. DNA of the CDR3: TGTGCCAGCAGCTTAGCCTCCGGGACATCGACAGATACGCAGTATTTT. Its translation: CASSLASGTSTDTQYF.

The chain employs TRBV19 and TRBJ2-1; D call uncertain. V dropped 7 bases and J dropped 7 bases, with 11 bases sitting between them. Germline assignment: CDR1 LNHDA and CDR2 SQIVND (reference sequence). This CDR3 spans 12 amino acids. CDR3 nucleotide sequence: TGTGCCAGTACTTTTTCAGTGAATGAGCAGTTCTTC. It codes for CASTFSVNEQFF.

The chain joins TRBV27 to TRBJ1-1, with 8 positions matching TRBD1. This CDR3 has 15 residues. Trimming removed 2 bases from V and 0 bases from J; junction bases left unmatched: 2. Germline lookup yields CDR1 MNHEY and CDR2 SMNVEV (reference sequence). The CDR3 loop reads CASSLEGQVNTEAFF. The DNA of the CDR3 is TGTGCCAGCAGTTTAGAGGGACAGGTGAACACTGAAGCTTTCTTT.

The chain uses TRBV19 and TRBJ2-5, with D possibly being TRBD2 (5 bases). Trimming shortened V by 3 bases and J by 5 bases, and 16 bases separated the two germline ends. Germline CDR1 reads LNHDA; CDR2 reads SQIVND (reference sequence). This CDR3 contains 15 residues. The CDR3 sequence: CASSIADWRIETQYF. The DNA for the CDR3 is TGTGCCAGTAGTATTGCGGATTGGAGGATCGAGACCCAGTACTTC.

The chain recombines TRBV5-8 with TRBJ1-2; no firm D call. The V and J ends lost 4 bases and 6 bases respectively, with 13 bases between them. Germline CDR1 reads SGHTS; CDR2 reads YDEGEE. This CDR3 spans 13 amino acids. CDR3 loop: CASSPTIRDGYTF. The CDR3, as DNA: TGTGCCAGCAGCCCGACGATAAGGGATGGCTACACCTTC.

The rearrangement links TRBV11-2 to TRBJ2-1, with a tentative D call TRBD2 (5 bases). The V gene's germline CDR1 is SGHAT and CDR2 FQNNGV. This CDR3 is built from 15 residues. V was clipped by 5 bases and J by 6 bases, with 17 bases between them. The CDR3 loop reads CASSPLGVVSNEQFF. The CDR3, as DNA: TGTGCCAGCAGCCCTCTCGGGGTCGTTTCCAATGAGCAGTTCTTC.

V is TRBV6-1 and J is TRBJ2-5; D possibly uses TRBD1 or TRBD2 (5 bases each). The CDR3 extends over 14 amino acids. CDR1 is MNHNS, CDR2 SASEGT, per germline. V dropped 3 bases and J dropped 5 bases, with 13 bases sitting between them. CDR3 DNA sequence: TGTGCCAGCAGTGAGTCGGGGCCCTATGAGACCCAGTACTTC. This translates into CASSESGPYETQYF.

The chain employs TRBV21-1 and TRBJ2-3; TRBD2, the D gene given by the table, was not confirmed from the DNA. TRBV21-1 is labeled a pseudogene. This CDR3 spans 14 amino acids. The DNA of the CDR3 is TGTGCCACCTTTCGGGGGGGGCGCGAAGATACGCAGTATTTT. It specifies CATFRGGREDTQYF.

This chain connects TRBV6-5 to TRBJ1-4; D might be TRBD1 (5 bases). V lost 8 bases, J lost 5 bases, and 12 bases lay in between. Germline V gene sequence: CDR1 MNHEY, CDR2 SVGAGI. The CDR3 sequence is 13 residues long. The CDR3 DNA is TGTGCCAGCGAGGACACTCAGAATGAAAAACTGTTTTTT. It translates to CASEDTQNEKLFF.

V gene TRBV10-3 combines with J gene TRBJ2-1, with 11 bases fitting TRBD1. This CDR3 contains 17 residues. V was clipped by 10 bases and J by 3 bases; unmatched bases: 14. CDR1 is ENHRY, CDR2 SYGVKD, per germline. This CDR3 is CATTGTGGEPNYNEQFF. The DNA of the CDR3 is TGTGCCACAACCGGGACAGGGGGTGAACCTAACTACAATGAGCAGTTCTTC.

The V and J genes are TRBV7-2 and TRBJ1-2, with TRBD1 identical over 9 bases. Germline CDR1 is SGHTA and CDR2 is FQGNSA. The CDR3 length is 14 residues. J gave up 4 bases and V 5 bases, and 5 bases lay outside the gene matches. The CDR3 DNA reads TGTGCCAGCAGCGCCCAGACAGGGGGCTATGGCTACACCTTC. This translates into CASSAQTGGYGYTF.

V is TRBV5-1 and J is TRBJ2-7; D possibly corresponds to TRBD2 (7 bases). Trimming removed 0 bases from V and 0 bases from J, with 13 bases in between. The CDR3 spans 16 residues. Germline-derived CDR1 and CDR2 are SGHRS and YFSETQ. The CDR3 sequence: CASSLAAGAISYEQYF. The CDR3 DNA is TGCGCCAGCAGCTTGGCGGCGGGGGCCATCTCCTACGAGCAGTACTTC.

The chain is built from TRBV5-4 and TRBJ1-2; the D is unclear. The CDR3 extends over 13 amino acids. CDR1 and CDR2 (germline): SGHNT, YYREEE (reference sequence). The V and J ends lost 2 bases and 1 base respectively, with 6 bases between them. In DNA, the CDR3 is TGTGCCAGCAGCTTTGAGGGTAACTATGGCTACACCTTC. Protein product: CASSFEGNYGYTF.

The rearrangement uses TRBV19 and TRBJ2-3; no clear D gene. V was trimmed by 1 base and J by 5 bases, leaving 7 bases between them. CDR1 and CDR2 (germline): LNHDA, SQIVND (reference sequence). The CDR3 length is 13 residues. CDR3 region: CASSIGFKDTQYF. The DNA of the CDR3 is TGTGCCAGTAGTATAGGGTTCAAAGATACGCAGTATTTT.

This clone was detected only once. V is TRBV11-2 and J is TRBJ2-7, with 11 bases matching TRBD1. The V gene end was trimmed by 4 bases and the J gene end by 3 bases; junction bases not matched to a gene: 2. This CDR3 has 14 residues. The germline gives CDR1 SGHAT, CDR2 FQNNGV. The CDR3 spells CASSSGQGVYEQYF. The DNA for the CDR3 is TGTGCCAGCAGCTCGGGACAGGGGGTCTACGAGCAGTACTTC.

The J gene is TRBJ1-6, the V gene TRBV11-2, with D tentatively TRBD1 (6 bases). This CDR3 is built from 16 residues. CDR1 and CDR2 (germline): SGHAT, FQNNGV. V lost 3 bases and J 7 bases, leaving 16 bases between the germline ends. The chain's CDR3 is CASSFPSGAGNSPLHF. The CDR3 DNA follows: TGTGCCAGCAGCTTCCCCTCAGGGGCAGGGAATTCACCCCTCCACTTT. The whole variable domain, filled in from reference TRBV11-2 and TRBJ1-6, reads EAGVAQSPRYKIIEKRQSVAFWCNPISGHATLYWYQQILGQGPKLLIQFQNNGVVDDSQLPKDRFSAERLKGVDSTLKIQPAKLEDSAVYLCASSFPSGAGNSPLHFGNGTRLTVT.

The gene calls are TRBV9 and TRBJ1-3, with TRBD1 identical over 10 bases. Germline V gives CDR1 SGDLS, CDR2 YYNGEE. This CDR3 spans 18 amino acids. V was pared by 2 bases and J by 2 bases, with 10 bases of the junction left unmatched. CDR3 sequence reads: CASSVTGGSGYTGNTIYF. DNA of the CDR3: TGTGCCAGCAGCGTGACAGGGGGCTCCGGCTACACTGGAAACACCATATATTTT.

This chain links TRBV19 with TRBJ2-1; D unclear. The CDR3 extends over 16 amino acids. V was clipped by 5 bases and J by 5 bases, with 19 bases between them. CDR1 and CDR2 (germline): LNHDA, SQIVND (reference sequence). CDR3: CASSGSRVRTHNEQFF. The DNA for the CDR3 is TGTGCCAGTAGTGGGTCGCGAGTCCGAACTCACAATGAGCAGTTCTTC.